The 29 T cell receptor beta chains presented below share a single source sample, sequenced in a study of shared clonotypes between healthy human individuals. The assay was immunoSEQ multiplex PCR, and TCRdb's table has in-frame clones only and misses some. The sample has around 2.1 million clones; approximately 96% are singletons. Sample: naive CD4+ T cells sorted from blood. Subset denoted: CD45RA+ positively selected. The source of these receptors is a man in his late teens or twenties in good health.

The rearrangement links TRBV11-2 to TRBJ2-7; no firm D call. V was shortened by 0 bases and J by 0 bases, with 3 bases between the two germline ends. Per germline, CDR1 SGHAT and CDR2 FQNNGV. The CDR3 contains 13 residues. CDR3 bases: TGTGCCAGCAGCTTAGAGTACTCCTACGAGCAGTACTTC. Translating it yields CASSLEYSYEQYF.

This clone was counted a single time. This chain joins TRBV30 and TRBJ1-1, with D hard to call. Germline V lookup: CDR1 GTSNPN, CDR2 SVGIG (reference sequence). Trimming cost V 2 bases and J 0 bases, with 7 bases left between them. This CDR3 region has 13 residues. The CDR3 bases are TGTGCCTGGAGTCGACGGATGAACACTGAAGCTTTCTTT. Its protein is CAWSRRMNTEAFF.

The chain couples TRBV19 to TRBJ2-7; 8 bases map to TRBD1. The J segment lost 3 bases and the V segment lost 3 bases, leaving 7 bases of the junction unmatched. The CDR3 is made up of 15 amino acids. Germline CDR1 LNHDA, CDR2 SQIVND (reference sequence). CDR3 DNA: TGTGCCAGTAGTATCACCGGGACAGGCTACTACGAGCAGTACTTC. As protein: CASSITGTGYYEQYF.

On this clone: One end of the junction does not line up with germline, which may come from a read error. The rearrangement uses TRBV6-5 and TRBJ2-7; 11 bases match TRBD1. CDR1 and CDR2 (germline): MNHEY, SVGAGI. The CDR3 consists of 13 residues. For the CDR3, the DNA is TGTGCCATCAGTCGGGACAGGGGGTACGAGCAGTACTTC. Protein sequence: CAISRDRGYEQYF.

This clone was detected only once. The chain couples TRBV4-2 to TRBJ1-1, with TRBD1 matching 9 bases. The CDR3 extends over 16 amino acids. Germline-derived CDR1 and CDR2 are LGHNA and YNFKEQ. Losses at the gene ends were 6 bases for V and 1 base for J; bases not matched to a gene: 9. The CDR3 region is CASSPTTGGKNTEAFF. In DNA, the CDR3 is TGTGCCAGCAGTCCCACGACAGGGGGGAAGAACACTGAAGCTTTCTTT.

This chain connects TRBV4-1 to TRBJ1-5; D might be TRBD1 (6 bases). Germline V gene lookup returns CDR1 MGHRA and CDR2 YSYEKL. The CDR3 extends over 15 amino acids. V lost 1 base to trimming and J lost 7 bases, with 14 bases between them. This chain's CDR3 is CASSQAQGPRQPQHF. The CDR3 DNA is TGCGCCAGCAGCCAAGCACAGGGCCCGAGGCAGCCCCAGCATTTT.

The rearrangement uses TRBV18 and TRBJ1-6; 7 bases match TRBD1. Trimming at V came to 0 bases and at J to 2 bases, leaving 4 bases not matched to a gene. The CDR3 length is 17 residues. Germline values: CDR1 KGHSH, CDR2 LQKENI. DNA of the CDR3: TGTGCCAGCTCACCACCGAGGGGACAGCCCTATAATTCACCCCTCCACTTT. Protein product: CASSPPRGQPYNSPLHF.

The CDR3 DNA is TGCGCCAGCAGCCAAGGTCGGACCAGCGGGAGACAAGAGACCCAGTACTTC. Amino acids: CASSQGRTSGRQETQYF. V and J are TRBV4-1 and TRBJ2-5, with 8 bases identical to TRBD2. This CDR3 contains 17 residues. J lost 2 bases, V lost 1 base, and 9 bases had no gene match. Germline CDR1 and CDR2: MGHRA and YSYEKL.

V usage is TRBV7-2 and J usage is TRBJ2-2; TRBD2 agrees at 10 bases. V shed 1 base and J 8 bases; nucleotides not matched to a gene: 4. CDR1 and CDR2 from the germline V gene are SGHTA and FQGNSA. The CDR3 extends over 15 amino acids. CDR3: CASSLEAGGLGELFF. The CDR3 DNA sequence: TGTGCCAGCAGCTTAGAAGCGGGAGGGCTAGGGGAGCTGTTTTTT. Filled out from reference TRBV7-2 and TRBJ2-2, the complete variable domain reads GAGVSQSPSNKVTEKGKDVELRCDPISGHTALYWYRQSLGQGLEFLIYFQGNSAPDKSGLPSDRFSAERTGGSVSTLTIQRTQQEDSAVYLCASSLEAGGLGELFFGEGSRLTVL.

In DNA form, the CDR3 reads TGTGCCAGCAGTGGGGGGACAGGAGTCTACGAGCAGTACTTC. Its protein product is CASSGGTGVYEQYF. V usage is TRBV6-1 and J usage is TRBJ2-7; TRBD1 matches at 8 bases. V trimming: 4 bases; J trimming: 3 bases; junction bases outside the gene matches: 5. Germline V gene sequence: CDR1 MNHNS, CDR2 SASEGT. This CDR3 is 14 amino acids long.

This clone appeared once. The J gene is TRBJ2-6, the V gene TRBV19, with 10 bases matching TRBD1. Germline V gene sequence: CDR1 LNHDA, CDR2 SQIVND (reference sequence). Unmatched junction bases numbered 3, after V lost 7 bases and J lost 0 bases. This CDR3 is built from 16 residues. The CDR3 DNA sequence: TGTGCCAGTACGTGGACAGGGGGCTCTGGGGCCAACGTCCTGACTTTC. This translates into CASTWTGGSGANVLTF.

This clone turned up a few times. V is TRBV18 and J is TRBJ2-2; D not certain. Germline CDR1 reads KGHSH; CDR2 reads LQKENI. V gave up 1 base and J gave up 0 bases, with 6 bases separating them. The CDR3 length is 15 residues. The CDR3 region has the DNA TGTGCCAGCTCACCACGGATACCGAACACCGGGGAGCTGTTTTTT. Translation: CASSPRIPNTGELFF.

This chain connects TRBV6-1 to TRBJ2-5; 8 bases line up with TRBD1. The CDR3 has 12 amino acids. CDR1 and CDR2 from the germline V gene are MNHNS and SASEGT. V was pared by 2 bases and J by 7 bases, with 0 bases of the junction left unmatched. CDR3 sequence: CASSEQGATQYF. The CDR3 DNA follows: TGTGCCAGCAGTGAACAGGGGGCGACCCAGTACTTC.

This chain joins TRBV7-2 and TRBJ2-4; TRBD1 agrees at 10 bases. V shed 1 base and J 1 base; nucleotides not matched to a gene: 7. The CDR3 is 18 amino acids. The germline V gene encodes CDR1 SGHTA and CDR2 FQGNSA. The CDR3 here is CASSLVGQGFGAKNIQYF. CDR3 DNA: TGTGCCAGCAGCTTAGTGGGACAGGGGTTCGGGGCCAAAAACATTCAGTACTTC.

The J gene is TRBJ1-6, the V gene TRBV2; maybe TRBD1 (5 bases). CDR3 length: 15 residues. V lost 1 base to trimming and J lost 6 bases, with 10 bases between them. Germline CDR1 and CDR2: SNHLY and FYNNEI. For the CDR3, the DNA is TGTGCCAGCAGTGAAGGGGGGGGGATTAATTCACCCCTCCACTTT. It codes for CASSEGGGINSPLHF.

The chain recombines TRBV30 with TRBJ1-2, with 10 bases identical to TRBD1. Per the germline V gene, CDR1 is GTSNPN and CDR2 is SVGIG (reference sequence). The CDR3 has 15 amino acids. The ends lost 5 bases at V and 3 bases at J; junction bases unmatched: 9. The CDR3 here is CAWVARDRGYYGYTF. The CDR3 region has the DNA TGTGCCTGGGTGGCCCGGGACAGGGGTTACTATGGCTACACCTTC. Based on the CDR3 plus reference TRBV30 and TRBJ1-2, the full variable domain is SQTIHQWPATLVQPVGSPLSLECTVEGTSNPNLYWYRQAAGRGLQLLFYSVGIGQISSEVPQNLSASRPQDRQFILSSKKLLLSDSGFYLCAWVARDRGYYGYTFGSGTRLTVV.

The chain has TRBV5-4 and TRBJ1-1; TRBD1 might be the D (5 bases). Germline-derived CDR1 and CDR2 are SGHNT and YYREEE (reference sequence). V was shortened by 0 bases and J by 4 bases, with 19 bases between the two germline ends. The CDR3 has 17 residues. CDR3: CASSLAGTFVGGTEAFF. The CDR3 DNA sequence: TGTGCCAGCAGCTTGGCGGGGACCTTTGTCGGGGGCACTGAAGCTTTCTTT.

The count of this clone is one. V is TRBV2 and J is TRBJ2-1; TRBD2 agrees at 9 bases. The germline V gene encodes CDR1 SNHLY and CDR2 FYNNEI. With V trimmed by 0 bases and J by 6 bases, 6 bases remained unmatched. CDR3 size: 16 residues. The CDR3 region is CASSEAGGGASNEQFF. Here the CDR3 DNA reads TGTGCCAGCAGTGAAGCGGGCGGGGGGGCCTCCAATGAGCAGTTCTTC. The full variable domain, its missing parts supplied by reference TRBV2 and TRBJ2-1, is EPEVTQTPSHQVTQMGQEVILRCVPISNHLYFYWYRQILGQKVEFLVSFYNNEISEKSEIFDDQFSVERPDGSNFTLKIRSTKLEDSAMYFCASSEAGGGASNEQFFGPGTRLTVL.

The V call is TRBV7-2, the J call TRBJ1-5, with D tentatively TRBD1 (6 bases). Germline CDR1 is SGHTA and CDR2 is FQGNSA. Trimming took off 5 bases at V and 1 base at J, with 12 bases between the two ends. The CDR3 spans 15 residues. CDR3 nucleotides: TGTGCCAGCAGCCAAAATAGGGGGAGCAATCAGCCCCAGCATTTT. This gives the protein CASSQNRGSNQPQHF.

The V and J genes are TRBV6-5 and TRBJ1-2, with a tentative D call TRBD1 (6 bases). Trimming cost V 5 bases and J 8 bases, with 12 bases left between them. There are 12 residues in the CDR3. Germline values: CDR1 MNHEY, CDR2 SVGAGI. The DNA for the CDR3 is TGTGCCAGCAGTGAAACAGGGCACGGCTACACCTTC. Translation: CASSETGHGYTF.

CDR3 nucleotides: TGTGCCAGCAGTTACTCGAGAGGGACAGGGCGCTACGAGCAGTACTTC. This encodes CASSYSRGTGRYEQYF. V is TRBV6-5 and J is TRBJ2-7; 9 bases are shared with TRBD1. CDR1 is MNHEY and CDR2 is SVGAGI in the germline V gene. V lost 0 bases and J lost 3; bases outside the gene matches: 6. The CDR3 is 16 residues long.

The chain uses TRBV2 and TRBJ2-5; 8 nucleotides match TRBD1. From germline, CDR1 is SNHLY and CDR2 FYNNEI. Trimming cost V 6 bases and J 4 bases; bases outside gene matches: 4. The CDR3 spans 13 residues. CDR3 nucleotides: TGTGCCAGCAGGGGCAGGGGGCGAGAGACCCAGTACTTC. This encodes CASRGRGRETQYF. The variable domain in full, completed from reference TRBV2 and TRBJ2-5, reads EPEVTQTPSHQVTQMGQEVILRCVPISNHLYFYWYRQILGQKVEFLVSFYNNEISEKSEIFDDQFSVERPDGSNFTLKIRSTKLEDSAMYFCASRGRGRETQYFGPGTRLLVL.

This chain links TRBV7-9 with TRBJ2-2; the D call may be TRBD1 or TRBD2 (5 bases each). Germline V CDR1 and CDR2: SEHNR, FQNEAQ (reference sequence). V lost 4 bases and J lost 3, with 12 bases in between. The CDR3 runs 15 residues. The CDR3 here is CASSSRDGDTGELFF. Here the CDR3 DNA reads TGTGCCAGCAGCTCCCGGGACGGAGACACCGGGGAGCTGTTTTTT.

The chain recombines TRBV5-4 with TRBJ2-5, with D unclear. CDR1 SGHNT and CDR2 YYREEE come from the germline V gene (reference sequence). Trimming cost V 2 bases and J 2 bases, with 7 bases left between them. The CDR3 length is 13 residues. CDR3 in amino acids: CASSFWVQETQYF. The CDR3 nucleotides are TGTGCCAGCAGCTTCTGGGTGCAAGAGACCCAGTACTTC.

The CDR3 protein is CASSAVREAGYTF. The CDR3 bases are TGTGCCAGCAGTGCCGTACGGGAAGCTGGCTACACCTTC. The rearrangement links TRBV6-1 to TRBJ1-2; the D is unclear. Trimming left V 4 bases short and J 7 bases short, with 13 bases between. The CDR3 covers 13 residues. The V gene's germline CDR1 is MNHNS and CDR2 SASEGT.

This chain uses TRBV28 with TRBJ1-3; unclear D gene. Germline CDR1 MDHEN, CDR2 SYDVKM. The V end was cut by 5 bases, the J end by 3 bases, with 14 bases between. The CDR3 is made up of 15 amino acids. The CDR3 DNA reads TGTGCCAGCAGTCCCGAGGGCGCCCGTGGAAACACCATATATTTT. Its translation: CASSPEGARGNTIYF.

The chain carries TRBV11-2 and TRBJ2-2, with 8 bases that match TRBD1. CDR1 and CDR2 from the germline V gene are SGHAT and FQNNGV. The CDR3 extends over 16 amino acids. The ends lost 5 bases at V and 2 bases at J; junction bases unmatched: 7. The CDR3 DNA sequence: TGTGCCAGCAGCGTTACAGGGGGGTCTAACACCGGGGAGCTGTTTTTT. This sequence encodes CASSVTGGSNTGELFF.

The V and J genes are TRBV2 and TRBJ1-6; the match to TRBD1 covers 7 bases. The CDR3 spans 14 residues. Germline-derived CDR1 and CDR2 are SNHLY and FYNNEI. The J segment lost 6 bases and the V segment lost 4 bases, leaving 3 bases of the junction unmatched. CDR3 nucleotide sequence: TGTGCCAGCAGTGCCCAGGGGGTTAATTCACCCCTCCACTTT. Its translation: CASSAQGVNSPLHF. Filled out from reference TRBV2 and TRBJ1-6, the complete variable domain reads EPEVTQTPSHQVTQMGQEVILRCVPISNHLYFYWYRQILGQKVEFLVSFYNNEISEKSEIFDDQFSVERPDGSNFTLKIRSTKLEDSAMYFCASSAQGVNSPLHFGNGTRLTVT.

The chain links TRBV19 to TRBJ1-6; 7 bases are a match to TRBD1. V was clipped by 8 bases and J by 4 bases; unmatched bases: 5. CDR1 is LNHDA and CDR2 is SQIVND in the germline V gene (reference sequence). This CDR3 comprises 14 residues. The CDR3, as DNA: TGTGCCAGTGCTGAGGGGGCGTATAATTCACCCCTCCACTTT. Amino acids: CASAEGAYNSPLHF.